This T cell receptor (beta chain) was obtained from a study of blood T cell repertoires in COVID-19. Study at large: COVID-19 samples from acute and convalescent phases originated in the United States, Italy and Spain. T cells, B-cell-depleted T cells, or PBMCs supplied cDNA or gDNA.

Germline V gives CDR1 SGHRS, CDR2 YFSETQ. Trimming removed 8 bases from V and 2 bases from J; junction bases left unmatched: 8. The CDR3 length is 14 residues. Clones were read by immunoSEQ multiplex PCR, and TCRdb kept only the in-frame ones, dropping some. The sample lists around 460,000 clones, 80% to 90% seen once, with roughly 0.87% in the top ten. Enrolment of Seattle patients took place during active infection, and they were followed longitudinally. The chain recombines TRBV5-1 with TRBJ2-7; 9 nucleotides match TRBD2. This sequence originates from a man aged 18 to 35 with COVID-19, enrolled during active disease. Sequences were obtained from peripheral blood. The CDR3 protein is CASRLAGDTYEQYF. CDR3 DNA: TGCGCCAGTCGGTTAGCGGGGGATACCTACGAGCAGTACTTC.